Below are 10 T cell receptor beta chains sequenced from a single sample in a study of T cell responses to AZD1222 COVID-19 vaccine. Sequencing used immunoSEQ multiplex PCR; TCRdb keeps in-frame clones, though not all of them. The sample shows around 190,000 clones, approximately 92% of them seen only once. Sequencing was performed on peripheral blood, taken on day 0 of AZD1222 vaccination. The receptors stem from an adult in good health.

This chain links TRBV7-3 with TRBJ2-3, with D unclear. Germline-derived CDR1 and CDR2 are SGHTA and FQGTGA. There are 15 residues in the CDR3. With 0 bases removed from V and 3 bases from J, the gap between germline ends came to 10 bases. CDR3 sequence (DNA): TGTGCCAGCAGCTTAACGGGCCAAGGGACAGATACGCAGTATTTT. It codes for CASSLTGQGTDTQYF.

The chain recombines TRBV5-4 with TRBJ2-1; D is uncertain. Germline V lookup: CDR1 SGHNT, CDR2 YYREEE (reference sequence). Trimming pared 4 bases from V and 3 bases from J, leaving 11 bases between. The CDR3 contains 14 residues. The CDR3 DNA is TGTGCCAGCAGCATACCGACGAACTACAATGAGCAGTTCTTC. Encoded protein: CASSIPTNYNEQFF.

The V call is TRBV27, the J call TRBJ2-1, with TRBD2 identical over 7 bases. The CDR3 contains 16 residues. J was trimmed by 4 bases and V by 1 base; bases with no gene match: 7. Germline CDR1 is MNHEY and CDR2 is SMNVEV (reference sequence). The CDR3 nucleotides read TGTGCCAGCAGTTTATTACGGCAGGGAGGGTACAATGAGCAGTTCTTC. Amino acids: CASSLLRQGGYNEQFF.

CDR3 coding DNA: TGCGCCAGCAGCTTGGAGGGAGTCCCTAACACTGAAGCTTTCTTT. Its translation is CASSLEGVPNTEAFF. V usage is TRBV5-1 and J usage is TRBJ1-1; D uncertain. The CDR3 is 15 residues long. V gave up 0 bases and J gave up 2 bases, with 11 bases separating them. Looked up from germline, CDR1 is SGHRS and CDR2 is YFSETQ.

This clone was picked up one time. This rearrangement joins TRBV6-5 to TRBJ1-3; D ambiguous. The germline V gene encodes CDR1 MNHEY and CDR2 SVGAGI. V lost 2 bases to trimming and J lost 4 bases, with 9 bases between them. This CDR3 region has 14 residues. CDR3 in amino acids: CASSYREFGNTIYF. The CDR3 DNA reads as TGTGCCAGCAGTTACAGAGAATTCGGAAACACCATATATTTT.

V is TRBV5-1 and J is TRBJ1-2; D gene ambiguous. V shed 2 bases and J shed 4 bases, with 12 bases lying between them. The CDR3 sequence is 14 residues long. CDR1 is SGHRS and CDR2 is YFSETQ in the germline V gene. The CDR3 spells CASSLSSSFYGYTF. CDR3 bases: TGCGCCAGCAGCTTATCCTCTTCGTTCTATGGCTACACCTTC.

The CDR3 DNA follows: TGTGCCACCAGCAGAGGCCACGGGGGGTTCGCCACAGATACGCAGTATTTT. Translated: CATSRGHGGFATDTQYF. This rearrangement joins TRBV15 to TRBJ2-3; 7 nucleotides align to TRBD2. Germline V CDR1 and CDR2: LNHNV, YYDKDF (reference sequence). After removal of 1 base from V and 2 bases from J, the junction contained 9 bases not matched to a gene. The CDR3 covers 17 residues.

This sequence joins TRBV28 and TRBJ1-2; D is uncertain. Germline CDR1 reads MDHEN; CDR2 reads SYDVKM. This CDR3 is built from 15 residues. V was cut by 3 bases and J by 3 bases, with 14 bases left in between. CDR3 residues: CASSLRLILHYGYTF. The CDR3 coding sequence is TGTGCCAGCAGTTTGAGACTGATTTTGCACTATGGCTACACCTTC.

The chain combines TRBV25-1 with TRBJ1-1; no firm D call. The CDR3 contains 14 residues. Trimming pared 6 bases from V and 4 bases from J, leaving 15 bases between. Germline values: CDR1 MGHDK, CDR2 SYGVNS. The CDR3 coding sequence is TGTGCCAGCAGCCCCTCGATCGGGGTCACTGAAGCTTTCTTT. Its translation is CASSPSIGVTEAFF.

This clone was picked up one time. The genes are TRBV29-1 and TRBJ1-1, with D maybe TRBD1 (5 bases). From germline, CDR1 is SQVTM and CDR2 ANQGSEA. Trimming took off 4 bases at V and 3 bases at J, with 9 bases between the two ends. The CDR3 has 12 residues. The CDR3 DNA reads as TGCAGCGTTGTTCAGGGATACACTGAAGCTTTCTTT. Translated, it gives CSVVQGYTEAFF. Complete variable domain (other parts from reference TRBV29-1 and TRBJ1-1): SAVISQKPSRDICQRGTSLTIQCQVDSQVTMMFWYRQQPGQSLTLIATANQGSEATYESGFVIDKFPISRPNLTFSTLTVSNMSPEDSSIYLCSVVQGYTEAFFGQGTRLTVV.